The 32 T cell receptor beta chains listed next were all sequenced from one sample in a study of technical replicates of blood from several donors. Clones were sequenced by immunoSEQ multiplex PCR, and TCRdb holds only the in-frame ones, with some missing. Among tens of thousands of clones listed, about 95% were seen once. The sequenced material came from PBMCs. These receptors were taken from a human donor in good health. Some clones in this sample may be carry-over from other donors' samples.

The chain has TRBV29-1 and TRBJ1-2, with D possibly being TRBD1 (6 bases). In germline, CDR1 is SQVTM, CDR2 ANQGSEA. This CDR3 is 15 amino acids long. V shed 5 bases and J shed 0 bases, with 16 bases lying between them. The CDR3 loop reads CSVFDRTLANYGYTF. In DNA form, the CDR3 reads TGCAGCGTTTTCGACAGGACCTTAGCTAACTATGGCTACACCTTC.

The genes are TRBV4-3 and TRBJ1-2; tentative D call: TRBD1 (5 bases). CDR1 is LGHNA and CDR2 is YSLEER in the germline V gene. CDR3 length: 13 amino acids. The V end lost 3 bases, the J end lost 6 bases, and 11 bases lay between the germline ends. CDR3 sequence (DNA): TGCGCCAGCAGCCAGGGGGGGGTAGATGGCTACACCTTC. It translates to CASSQGGVDGYTF.

CDR3 DNA: TGTGCCAGCAGAAGGGGCGGGAGTACGGAGACCCAGTACTTC. Translating gives CASRRGGSTETQYF. This chain connects TRBV7-2 to TRBJ2-5; 7 nucleotides agree with TRBD2. V trimming: 6 bases; J trimming: 5 bases; junction bases outside the gene matches: 9. The CDR3 loop spans 14 amino acids. In germline, CDR1 is SGHTA, CDR2 FQGNSA. Full variable domain (outside the CDR3, taken from reference TRBV7-2 and TRBJ2-5): GAGVSQSPSNKVTEKGKDVELRCDPISGHTALYWYRQSLGQGLEFLIYFQGNSAPDKSGLPSDRFSAERTGGSVSTLTIQRTQQEDSAVYLCASRRGGSTETQYFGPGTRLLVL.

This clone was picked up one time. This chain connects TRBV5-1 to TRBJ1-1; 9 bases are shared with TRBD1. Germline trimming cut 3 bases from V and 5 bases from J; bases unmatched to any gene: 14. Germline-derived CDR1 and CDR2 are SGHRS and YFSETQ. The CDR3 sequence is 17 residues long. The CDR3 region has the DNA TGCGCCAGCAGCTCCGGTCCCGGGACAGGGCCGGGGACTGAAGCTTTCTTT. Translated: CASSSGPGTGPGTEAFF.

The chain combines TRBV4-3 with TRBJ2-2; 10 bases map to TRBD2. Germline lookup yields CDR1 LGHNA and CDR2 YSLEER. The CDR3 loop spans 17 amino acids. Trimming removed 8 bases from V and 0 bases from J; junction bases left unmatched: 9. In DNA, the CDR3 is TGCGCCAGCCAACCGAGCGGGGGGGACCCGAACACCGGGGAGCTGTTTTTT. It encodes CASQPSGGDPNTGELFF.

The chain has TRBV7-6 and TRBJ2-2; TRBD1 matches 10 bases. With 4 bases clipped from V and 6 bases from J, the junction kept 8 bases outside the gene matches. The CDR3 runs 16 residues. Germline values: CDR1 SGHVS, CDR2 FNYEAQ. The CDR3 region has the DNA TGTGCCAGCAGCTCAGCCTGGACAGGGGGGGCCGGGGAGCTGTTTTTT. Amino acid sequence: CASSSAWTGGAGELFF.

As to this clone: One end of the junction does not line up with germline, which may come from a read error. The gene calls are TRBV2 and TRBJ1-6; 7 bases are a match to TRBD1. Germline loops: CDR1 SNHLY, CDR2 FYNNEI. This CDR3 comprises 11 residues. The chain's CDR3 is CASSFPTGQGF. The CDR3 nucleotides are TGTGCCAGCAGTTTCCCGACAGGGCAGGGCTTT.

V and J are TRBV7-8 and TRBJ2-1; 10 nucleotides align to TRBD2. V lost 5 bases to trimming and J lost 7 bases; unmatched junction nucleotides: 11. The CDR3 spans 16 residues. Germline V gene data show CDR1 as SGHVS and CDR2 as FQNEAQ. The CDR3: CASSLQSGGVRNEQFF. In DNA, the CDR3 is TGTGCCAGCAGCCTCCAAAGCGGGGGGGTAAGAAATGAGCAGTTCTTC. Filled out from reference TRBV7-8 and TRBJ2-1, the complete variable domain reads GAGVSQSPRYKVAKRGQDVALRCDPISGHVSLFWYQQALGQGPEFLTYFQNEAQLDKSGLPSDRFFAERPEGSVSTLKIQRTQQEDSAVYLCASSLQSGGVRNEQFFGPGTRLTVL.

The V call is TRBV4-2, the J call TRBJ1-6, with D unresolved. Trimming removed 3 bases from V and 8 bases from J, with 5 bases in between. CDR1 is LGHNA, CDR2 YNFKEQ, per germline. The CDR3 runs 12 residues. The CDR3 DNA reads TGTGCCAGCAGCCACGGGGATTCACCCCTCCACTTT. It is translated as CASSHGDSPLHF.

This chain links TRBV7-2 with TRBJ2-5, with TRBD2 matching 8 bases. J was trimmed by 5 bases and V by 5 bases; bases with no gene match: 10. Germline V gene lookup returns CDR1 SGHTA and CDR2 FQGNSA. The CDR3 spans 15 residues. The CDR3 DNA is TGTGCCAGCAGCCCTATCGGGGGGGCCTTTGAGACCCAGTACTTC. Protein product: CASSPIGGAFETQYF. The entire variable domain, with the rest obtained from reference TRBV7-2 and TRBJ2-5, is as follows: GAGVSQSPSNKVTEKGKDVELRCDPISGHTALYWYRQSLGQGLEFLIYFQGNSAPDKSGLPSDRFSAERTGGSVSTLTIQRTQQEDSAVYLCASSPIGGAFETQYFGPGTRLLVL.

This clone occurred once. The chain joins TRBV4-3 to TRBJ2-2; 7 bases match TRBD2. V gave up 0 bases and J gave up 2 bases; unmatched junction bases: 3. This CDR3 contains 16 residues. Germline CDR1 LGHNA, CDR2 YSLEER. The CDR3 nucleotides are TGCGCCAGCAGCCAAGATCCTAGCGGAAACACCGGGGAGCTGTTTTTT. Amino acid sequence: CASSQDPSGNTGELFF.

The chain couples TRBV7-6 to TRBJ2-7; TRBD2 might be the D (6 bases). The germline V and J ends were trimmed by 1 base and 5 bases, with 15 bases remaining between them. The germline V gene has CDR1 SGHVS and CDR2 FNYEAQ. The CDR3 spans 15 residues. The CDR3 DNA reads TGTGCCAGCAGCTTAGGGGACTTCCGCCGGGACGAGCAGTACTTC. Amino acid sequence: CASSLGDFRRDEQYF.

V gene TRBV2 combines with J gene TRBJ1-6; 11 positions agree with TRBD1. The V gene's germline CDR1 is SNHLY and CDR2 FYNNEI. Trimming cost V 7 bases and J 7 bases; bases outside gene matches: 3. This CDR3 comprises 14 residues. In DNA form, the CDR3 reads TGTGCCAGCACCGGACAGGGGGCAAATTCACCCCTCCACTTT. This codes for CASTGQGANSPLHF.

V usage is TRBV9 and J usage is TRBJ1-6; perhaps TRBD1 as D (5 bases). V was clipped by 3 bases and J by 6 bases, with 13 bases between them. The CDR3 loop spans 15 amino acids. Looked up from germline, CDR1 is SGDLS and CDR2 is YYNGEE. DNA of the CDR3: TGTGCCAGCAGCGGAAGGACAACCCGTAATTCACCCCTCCACTTT. Amino acids: CASSGRTTRNSPLHF. The full variable domain, its missing parts supplied by reference TRBV9 and TRBJ1-6, is DSGVTQTPKHLITATGQRVTLRCSPRSGDLSVYWYQQSLDQGLQFLIQYYNGEERAKGNILERFSAQQFPDLHSELNLSSLELGDSALYFCASSGRTTRNSPLHFGNGTRLTVT.

The gene calls are TRBV11-2 and TRBJ1-1, with D unclear. The germline CDR1 and CDR2 sequences are SGHAT and FQNNGV. The CDR3 runs 15 residues. V shed 8 bases and J shed 0 bases, with 16 bases lying between them. The CDR3 sequence is CASRVAGLLNTEAFF. The CDR3 DNA reads as TGTGCCAGCCGCGTTGCAGGCCTGCTGAACACTGAAGCTTTCTTT.

The V call is TRBV29-1, the J call TRBJ1-2, with 11 bases matching TRBD1. V lost 0 bases to trimming and J lost 4 bases; unmatched junction nucleotides: 13. This CDR3 comprises 18 residues. In germline, CDR1 is SQVTM, CDR2 ANQGSEA. The DNA for the CDR3 is TGCAGCGTTGAAGACCAAGGGGGACAGGGGGGACGGACCTATGGCTACACCTTC. Its protein product is CSVEDQGGQGGRTYGYTF.

The J gene is TRBJ1-2, the V gene TRBV12-5; D gene uncertain. Per the germline V gene, CDR1 is LGHNT and CDR2 is FRNRAP. V shed 5 bases and J shed 4 bases, with 11 bases lying between them. The CDR3 loop spans 13 amino acids. CDR3 DNA: TGTGCTAGTGGTCGAGGGATCGGCTATGGCTACACCTTC. It translates to CASGRGIGYGYTF.

The rearrangement links TRBV7-9 to TRBJ1-2, with 8 bases aligning to TRBD1. Germline lookup yields CDR1 SEHNR and CDR2 FQNEAQ (reference sequence). The J segment lost 8 bases and the V segment lost 0 bases, leaving 5 bases of the junction unmatched. The CDR3 runs to 14 residues. The CDR3 coding sequence is TGTGCCAGCAGCTTAGCGGGACAGGACATGGGCTACACCTTC. Amino acids: CASSLAGQDMGYTF.

The V gene is TRBV7-7, the J gene TRBJ2-5, with TRBD1 matching over 8 bases. V lost 5 bases and J lost 4; bases outside the gene matches: 3. The length of the CDR3 is 13 residues. CDR1 SSHAT and CDR2 FNYEAQ come from the germline V gene (reference sequence). The CDR3 region has the DNA TGTGCCAGCAGCCTAGACAGGGGAGAGACCCAGTACTTC. Protein: CASSLDRGETQYF.

J is TRBJ1-1 and V is TRBV6-5; a weak D match, TRBD1 (6 bases). The CDR3 length is 15 residues. Trimming took 6 bases from V and 2 from J, leaving 16 bases between them. CDR1 MNHEY and CDR2 SVGAGI come from the germline V gene. The CDR3 coding sequence is TGTGCCAGCAGCTTTACCGGGACAACCAACACTGAAGCTTTCTTT. Translated: CASSFTGTTNTEAFF.

V gene TRBV6-1 combines with J gene TRBJ2-7; 13 bases map to TRBD2. Losses at the gene ends were 3 bases for V and 5 bases for J; bases not matched to a gene: 10. Germline V gene lookup returns CDR1 MNHNS and CDR2 SASEGT. The CDR3 sequence is 17 residues long. CDR3 sequence: CASSDPSRLAGGHEQYF. The CDR3 nucleotides read TGTGCCAGCAGTGACCCCTCACGACTAGCGGGAGGTCACGAGCAGTACTTC.

The V gene is TRBV7-2, the J gene TRBJ1-2; 7 bases match TRBD1. J gave up 0 bases and V 5 bases, and 3 bases lay outside the gene matches. Germline values: CDR1 SGHTA, CDR2 FQGNSA. The CDR3 has 14 residues. The CDR3 loop is CASSRQGANYGYTF. The CDR3 DNA reads TGTGCCAGCAGCCGACAGGGAGCTAACTATGGCTACACCTTC.

The rearrangement links TRBV7-8 to TRBJ1-5; 7 bases are a match to TRBD1. The CDR3 runs to 19 residues. The V and J ends lost 4 bases and 0 bases, in that order; junction bases with no gene match: 15. Germline loops: CDR1 SGHVS, CDR2 FQNEAQ. The DNA of the CDR3 is TGTGCCAGCAGCTCACCCGGGACAGACCAAATACATAGCAATCAGCCCCAGCATTTT. It yields the protein CASSSPGTDQIHSNQPQHF.

J is TRBJ2-1 and V is TRBV6-4, with TRBD1 matching over 7 bases. V was pared by 2 bases and J by 0 bases, with 1 base of the junction left unmatched. The CDR3 extends over 15 amino acids. Germline V gene lookup returns CDR1 MRHNA and CDR2 SNTAGT. The DNA of the CDR3 is TGTGCCAGCAGTGACCAGGGGGACTCCTACAATGAGCAGTTCTTC. Its protein is CASSDQGDSYNEQFF.

This clone has a single count. The chain recombines TRBV10-3 with TRBJ1-1, with D maybe TRBD1 (5 bases). V dropped 6 bases and J dropped 0 bases, with 8 bases sitting between them. Germline V gene lookup returns CDR1 ENHRY and CDR2 SYGVKD. The length of the CDR3 is 13 residues. The CDR3 DNA follows: TGTGCCATCAGGGGGCCCATGAACACTGAAGCTTTCTTT. It codes for CAIRGPMNTEAFF.

V and J are TRBV5-1 and TRBJ2-7, with 11 bases that match TRBD2. Germline CDR1 is SGHRS and CDR2 is YFSETQ. V dropped 5 bases and J dropped 0; count of bases not matched to a gene: 13. This CDR3 contains 18 residues. CDR3 loop: CASSLGTSGLRSSYEQYF. For the CDR3, the DNA is TGCGCCAGCAGTCTCGGGACTAGCGGCCTTAGGAGCTCCTACGAGCAGTACTTC.

This sequence joins TRBV2 and TRBJ1-6; D uncertain. This CDR3 spans 13 amino acids. Trimming stripped 4 bases from V and 6 bases from J, with 7 bases between. Per the germline V gene, CDR1 is SNHLY and CDR2 is FYNNEI. The CDR3 DNA reads as TGTGCCAGCAGTGTCGGGGTTAATTCACCCCTCCACTTT. It is translated as CASSVGVNSPLHF.

The chain joins TRBV2 to TRBJ1-5; no firm D call. Trimming stripped 8 bases from V and 2 bases from J, with 13 bases between. The germline V gene encodes CDR1 SNHLY and CDR2 FYNNEI. The CDR3 totals 14 residues. As DNA, the CDR3 is TGTGCCAGCCGTTTTGGTACGGGCAATCAGCCCCAGCATTTT. Residues: CASRFGTGNQPQHF.

The chain recombines TRBV6-4 with TRBJ2-1; 12 nucleotides match TRBD2. The junction had 0 bases not matched to a gene; V was cut back by 0 bases and J by 6 bases. The CDR3 is 15 amino acids. Germline assignment: CDR1 MRHNA and CDR2 SNTAGT. This chain's CDR3 is CASSDSTSGSNEQFF. The DNA of the CDR3 is TGTGCCAGCAGTGACTCGACTAGCGGGAGCAATGAGCAGTTCTTC.

This clone came up a few times. The chain has TRBV9 and TRBJ1-1; D unclear. The CDR3 is made up of 12 amino acids. Germline V gene data show CDR1 as SGDLS and CDR2 as YYNGEE. V lost 1 base to trimming and J lost 7 bases, with 8 bases between them. This chain's CDR3 is CASSVIGGEAFF. The CDR3 DNA reads as TGTGCCAGCAGCGTAATTGGAGGTGAAGCTTTCTTT.

This chain uses TRBV5-1 with TRBJ2-3, with D possibly matching TRBD1 (5 bases). CDR3 size: 18 residues. Germline V CDR1 and CDR2: SGHRS, YFSETQ. Trimming removed 4 bases from V and 2 bases from J, with 23 bases in between. CDR3 bases: TGCGCCAGCAGCAACATTCACTGGGCGTTAGGGGACACAGATACGCAGTATTTT. Translating it yields CASSNIHWALGDTDTQYF.

The chain joins TRBV6-1 to TRBJ1-4; tentative D call: TRBD1 (6 bases). V lost 9 bases and J lost 0, with 14 bases in between. Germline CDR1 reads MNHNS; CDR2 reads SASEGT. This CDR3 region has 15 residues. CDR3 coding DNA: TGTGCCAGTGGGGGCGGCTCTGCAACTAATGAAAAACTGTTTTTT. This sequence encodes CASGGGSATNEKLFF.